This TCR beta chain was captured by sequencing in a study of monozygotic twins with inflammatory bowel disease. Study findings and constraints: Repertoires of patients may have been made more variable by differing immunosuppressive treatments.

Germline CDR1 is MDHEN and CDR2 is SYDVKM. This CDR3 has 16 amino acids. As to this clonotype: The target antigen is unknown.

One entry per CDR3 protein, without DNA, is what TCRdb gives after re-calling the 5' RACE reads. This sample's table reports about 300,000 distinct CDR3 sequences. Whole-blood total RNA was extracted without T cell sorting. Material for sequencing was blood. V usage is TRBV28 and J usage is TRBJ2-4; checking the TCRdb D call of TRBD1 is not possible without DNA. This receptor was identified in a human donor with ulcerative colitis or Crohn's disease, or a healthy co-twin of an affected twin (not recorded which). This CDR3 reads CASRPTGSRAKNIQYF.